This record concerns one T cell receptor beta chain sequence. Its specificity is unknown. The CDR3 covers 16 residues. Trimming cost V 8 bases and J 2 bases, with 21 bases left between them. CDR1 is MDHEN, CDR2 SYDVKM, per germline. The sample comes from a study of PD-1 blockade in classical Hodgkin lymphoma. Study-level points and caveats: With CD4+ cells, TCR diversity rose significantly by C4D1, but not with CD8+ cells.

Sequencing used immunoSEQ multiplex PCR; TCRdb keeps in-frame clones, though not all of them. The sample holds 35,000 to 50,000 clones; less than 80% are singletons and the top ten take roughly 11%. All the patients suffered relapse after autologous stem cell transplantation, and brentuximab vedotin exposure differed. The TCR originated in a human donor with classical Hodgkin lymphoma. The sequenced sample was peripheral blood mononuclear cells (PBMCs), obtained at baseline. The rearrangement joins TRBV28 to TRBJ1-2; TRBD1 is a possible D gene (6 bases). This CDR3 reads CASLGAGAFLNYGYTF. The CDR3 DNA follows: TGTGCCAGCCTTGGGGCAGGGGCCTTCCTGAACTATGGCTACACCTTC.